What follows is one T cell receptor (beta chain) and its context. The antigen remains undetermined. A quantitative 5'-RACE method, one with molecular barcodes, was used to make TCR beta libraries. TCRdb reprocessed the 5' RACE reads via MiXCR and lists one record per CDR3 protein. This table holds some 840,000 distinct CDR3 sequences, over 9.5% found once. The sample comes from a study of CD8 T cells in ankylosing spondylitis. Broader study findings: As reported, disease-linked clones showed significant enrichment in matched ankylosing spondylitis synovial fluid. Blood of patients with ankylosing spondylitis appeared to be characterized by a TCR beta motif of several highly homologous variants.

Germline V CDR1 and CDR2: SGHKS, YYEKEE (reference sequence). The CDR3 consists of 15 residues. The junction had 6 bases not matched to a gene; V was cut back by 4 bases and J by 4 bases. V gene TRBV5-5 combines with J gene TRBJ2-2; the match to TRBD1 covers 8 bases. Sequenced: blood, either unsorted or a sorted T cell fraction (not recorded which). The origin of this receptor is a male donor with ankylosing spondylitis. The chain's CDR3 is CASSIPGQATGELFF. CDR3 in DNA: TGTGCCAGCAGCATCCCGGGACAGGCCACCGGGGAGCTGTTTTTT.